This T cell receptor beta chain is from a study of tumor and adjacent non-tumor tissue in lung cancer. Looked up from germline, CDR1 is LGHNA and CDR2 is YNFKEQ. The CDR3 runs 16 residues. The library came from three nested PCR rounds adapted from ARM-PCR protocols. MiXCR, applied by TCRdb to the multiplex PCR reads, yields one record per CDR3 protein. Counted here are some 68,000 distinct CDR3 sequences, roughly three quarters occurring once; the ten biggest clones make up 40% to 50%. Note on this clonotype: The junction differs from germline at one of its ends, possibly a read error.

This sample's RNA came from whole unsorted tissue. This non-tumor lung sample came from over 3 cm beyond the tumor edge. Between August and November 2014, newly diagnosed, chemotherapy-naive lung cancer patients underwent thoracic surgery in China. The specimen sequenced was distant non-tumor lung tissue. The V call is TRBV4-2, the J call TRBJ2-7; 8 positions agree with TRBD1. The origin of this receptor is a man between 60 and 75 years old with non-small cell lung cancer. The CDR3 is CASSQGGAGGGDEQYF. The CDR3 DNA reads TGTGCCAGCAGCCAAGGAGGTGCAGGGGGCGGTGACGAGCAGTATTTC.